The present TCR beta chain was sequenced within a study of beta chain features in type 1 diabetes. Expressed TCRB transcripts were sequenced because the isolated RNA had all been reverse transcribed beforehand. Measured with immunoSEQ multiplex PCR; TCRdb has only the in-frame clones, and not every one. The sample consists of tens of thousands of clones, approximately 32% of them appearing once. This CDR3 region has 15 residues. Germline CDR1 is SGHRS and CDR2 is YFSETQ. With V trimmed by 0 bases and J by 5 bases, 4 bases remained unmatched. This receptor was obtained from a young woman in good health. The genes are TRBV5-1 and TRBJ2-2; 7 nucleotides align to TRBD1. The specimen was stem cell memory CD4+ T cells from blood. CDR3 in amino acids: CASSLEGGLTGELFF. The CDR3, as DNA: TGCGCCAGCAGCTTGGAAGGGGGCTTGACCGGGGAGCTGTTTTTT.